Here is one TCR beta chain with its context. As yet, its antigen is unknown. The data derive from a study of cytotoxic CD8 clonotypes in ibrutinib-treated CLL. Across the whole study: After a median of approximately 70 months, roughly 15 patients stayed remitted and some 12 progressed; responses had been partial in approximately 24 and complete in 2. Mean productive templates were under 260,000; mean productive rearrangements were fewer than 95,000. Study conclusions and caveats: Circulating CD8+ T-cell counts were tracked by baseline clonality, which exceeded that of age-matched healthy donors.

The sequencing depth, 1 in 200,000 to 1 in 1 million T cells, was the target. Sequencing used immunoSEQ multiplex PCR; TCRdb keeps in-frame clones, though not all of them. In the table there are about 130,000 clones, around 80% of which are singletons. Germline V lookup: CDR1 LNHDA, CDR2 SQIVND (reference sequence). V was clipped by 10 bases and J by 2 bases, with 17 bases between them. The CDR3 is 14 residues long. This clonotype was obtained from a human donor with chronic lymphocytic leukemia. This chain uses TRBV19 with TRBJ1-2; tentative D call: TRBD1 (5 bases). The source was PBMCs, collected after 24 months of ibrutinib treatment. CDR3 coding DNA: TGTGCCACCACCCTAGGGGCGGGGAACTATGGCTACACCTTC. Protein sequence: CATTLGAGNYGYTF.